Listed below are T cell receptor beta chains from one sample, sequenced in a study of blood T cell repertoires in COVID-19. Only in-frame clones appear in the TCRdb table, and some are missing; sequencing was by immunoSEQ multiplex PCR. Of approximately 290,000 clones in the sample, roughly 90% were seen once. Sequenced sample: peripheral blood. Receptors originate from a man between 25 and 39 years old with acute or convalescent COVID-19. CDR3s include the opening cysteine and the closing phenylalanine or tryptophan. The D gene is left open where the match is weak. Part of the rows lack a size; the others show once, few, many or a class for expanded clones.

v_gene: TRBV5-4
abundance: NA
d_gene: TRBD1
j_gene: TRBJ1-3
CDR3nt: TGTGCCAGCAGCACCCCACGGGACAGCGGAAACACCATATATTTT
CDR3aa: CASSTPRDSGNTIYF

v_gene: TRBV4-1
abundance: NA
d_gene: TRBD1
j_gene: TRBJ2-1
CDR3nt: TGCGCCAGCAGCCAAACGACCGGGACAGGGTATTACAATGAGCAGTTCTTC
CDR3aa: CASSQTTGTGYYNEQFF

v_gene: TRBV15
abundance: NA
d_gene: NA
j_gene: TRBJ1-5
CDR3nt: TGTGCCACCAGCAGGGTTGCAGGGATGGGCAATCAGCCCCAGCATTTT
CDR3aa: CATSRVAGMGNQPQHF

v_gene: TRBV19
abundance: NA
d_gene: NA
j_gene: TRBJ1-6
CDR3nt: TGTGCCAGTAGTATGGCAGGTAGGTCACCCCTCCACTTT
CDR3aa: CASSMAGRSPLHF

v_gene: TRBV6-1
abundance: NA
d_gene: TRBD2
j_gene: TRBJ2-5
CDR3nt: TGTGCCAGCAGTGCCAATTGGCTAGCGGGGGGAAGAGGAGAGACCCAGTACTTC
CDR3aa: CASSANWLAGGRGETQYF

v_gene: TRBV19
abundance: NA
d_gene: TRBD2
j_gene: TRBJ2-3
CDR3nt: TGTGCCAGTAGTATCACCGGGACTAGCGGGGGGTTCTCTAGCACAGATACGCAGTATTTT
CDR3aa: CASSITGTSGGFSSTDTQYF

v_gene: TRBV12-3/TRBV12-4
abundance: NA
d_gene: NA
j_gene: TRBJ1-1
CDR3nt: TGTGCCAGCAGTTTCGAGTTAGCGGGGGCTTTCTTT
CDR3aa: CASSFELAGAFF

v_gene: TRBV19
abundance: NA
d_gene: TRBD1
j_gene: TRBJ1-1
CDR3nt: TGTGCCAGTAGTAGAAACAGGGGCACTGAAGCTTTCTTT
CDR3aa: CASSRNRGTEAFF

v_gene: TRBV10-2
abundance: NA
d_gene: NA
j_gene: TRBJ1-4
CDR3nt: TGCGCCAGCACGGAAGGGGGATCTGTTGAAAAACTGTTTTTT
CDR3aa: CASTEGGSVEKLFF

v_gene: TRBV19
abundance: NA
d_gene: TRBD2
j_gene: TRBJ2-7
CDR3nt: TGTGCCAGTAGTATACGAGGGACTAGCGGCACCTACGAGCAGTACTTC
CDR3aa: CASSIRGTSGTYEQYF

v_gene: TRBV29-1
abundance: NA
d_gene: TRBD2
j_gene: TRBJ2-3
CDR3nt: TGCAGCGTTGAATCGGGGCGGGGGGGCCTTATTCAGTATTTT
CDR3aa: CSVESGRGGLIQYF

v_gene: TRBV4-1
abundance: NA
d_gene: NA
j_gene: TRBJ1-2
CDR3nt: TGCGCCAGCAGCCATCCACGGACAGTCTACGGCTACACCTTC
CDR3aa: CASSHPRTVYGYTF

v_gene: TRBV6-5
abundance: NA
d_gene: TRBD1
j_gene: TRBJ1-4
CDR3nt: TGTGCCAGCAGCTCCACAGGGGGCAGTGAAAAACTGTTTTTT
CDR3aa: CASSSTGGSEKLFF

v_gene: TRBV7-9
abundance: NA
d_gene: NA
j_gene: TRBJ2-3
CDR3nt: TGTGCCAGCAGCCCCCTTATAGCGTACACAGATACGCAGTATTTT
CDR3aa: CASSPLIAYTDTQYF

v_gene: TRBV7-2
abundance: NA
d_gene: NA
j_gene: TRBJ2-3
CDR3nt: TGTGCCAGCAGCTCGTACGCGGATACGCAGTATTTT
CDR3aa: CASSSYADTQYF

v_gene: TRBV19
abundance: once
d_gene: TRBD1
j_gene: TRBJ1-1
CDR3nt: TGTGCCAGTAGTACTCCGGACAGGGCTAACACTGAAGCTTTCTTT
CDR3aa: CASSTPDRANTEAFF

v_gene: TRBV5-1
abundance: NA
d_gene: NA
j_gene: TRBJ1-6
CDR3nt: TGCGCCAGCAGCTTGGGGGGCGGCAATTCACCCCTCCACTTT
CDR3aa: CASSLGGGNSPLHF

v_gene: TRBV6-5
abundance: NA
d_gene: NA
j_gene: TRBJ1-2
CDR3nt: TGTGCCAGCAGACCGACAGGTACCAACTATGGCTACACCTTC
CDR3aa: CASRPTGTNYGYTF

v_gene: TRBV3-1/TRBV3-2
abundance: NA
d_gene: TRBD1
j_gene: TRBJ2-3
CDR3nt: TGTGCCAGCAAAGAGACAGGGGACCCCGATACGCAGTATTTT
CDR3aa: CASKETGDPDTQYF

v_gene: TRBV24-1
abundance: once
d_gene: NA
j_gene: TRBJ1-5
CDR3nt: TGTGCCACCAGTGATCCCCGACAGAATCAGCCCCAGCATTTT
CDR3aa: CATSDPRQNQPQHF

v_gene: TRBV9
abundance: NA
d_gene: NA
j_gene: TRBJ1-5
CDR3nt: TGTGCCAGCAGCGTAGCTGGGGCCGAAGGGCAGCCCCAGCATTTT
CDR3aa: CASSVAGAEGQPQHF

v_gene: TRBV24-1
abundance: NA
d_gene: TRBD1
j_gene: TRBJ2-1
CDR3nt: TGTGCCACCAGTGGACAGGGGGCATTAAATGAGCAGTTCTTC
CDR3aa: CATSGQGALNEQFF

v_gene: TRBV28
abundance: NA
d_gene: NA
j_gene: TRBJ1-2
CDR3nt: TGTGCCAGCAGACGCAGGACTTCCTATGGCTACACCTTC
CDR3aa: CASRRRTSYGYTF

v_gene: TRBV19
abundance: NA
d_gene: NA
j_gene: TRBJ1-4
CDR3nt: TGTGCCGTGGGGCGTGCAACTAATGAAAAACTGTTTTTT
CDR3aa: CAVGRATNEKLFF

v_gene: TRBV3-1/TRBV3-2
abundance: NA
d_gene: TRBD1
j_gene: TRBJ2-2
CDR3nt: TGTGCCAGCAGCCCCGGGACAGCGAACACCGGGGAGCTGTTTTTT
CDR3aa: CASSPGTANTGELFF

v_gene: TRBV5-4
abundance: NA
d_gene: NA
j_gene: TRBJ1-3
CDR3nt: TGTGCCAGCAGCCTCAACGCAGGGACTGGAAACACCATATATTTT
CDR3aa: CASSLNAGTGNTIYF

v_gene: TRBV2
abundance: NA
d_gene: TRBD2
j_gene: TRBJ2-2
CDR3nt: TGTGCCAGCAGTGAAAGCAATAGCGGGAGGGGCGGGCAGCTGTTTTTT
CDR3aa: CASSESNSGRGGQLFF

v_gene: TRBV11-2
abundance: NA
d_gene: TRBD2
j_gene: TRBJ2-5
CDR3nt: TGTGCCAGCAGCTTAGGGACTAGCAAAGAGACCCAGTACTTC
CDR3aa: CASSLGTSKETQYF

v_gene: TRBV5-1
abundance: NA
d_gene: NA
j_gene: TRBJ1-3
CDR3nt: TGCGCCAGCAGCTTAGCCTCTGGAAACACCATATATTTT
CDR3aa: CASSLASGNTIYF

v_gene: TRBV6-5
abundance: NA
d_gene: NA
j_gene: TRBJ1-5
CDR3nt: TGTGCCAGCAGCCTCAGACATTTTAGCAATCAGCCCCAGCATTTT
CDR3aa: CASSLRHFSNQPQHF

v_gene: TRBV27
abundance: NA
d_gene: TRBD2
j_gene: TRBJ2-1
CDR3nt: TGTGCCAGCAGTCCTCTAGCGGGAGGAGCCTACAATGAGCAGTTCTTC
CDR3aa: CASSPLAGGAYNEQFF

v_gene: TRBV11-2
abundance: NA
d_gene: NA
j_gene: TRBJ2-7
CDR3nt: TGTGCCAGCAGCTTTAGTCGTGGGGAGTACGAGCAGTACTTC
CDR3aa: CASSFSRGEYEQYF

v_gene: TRBV5-1
abundance: NA
d_gene: NA
j_gene: TRBJ1-2
CDR3nt: TGCGCCAGCAGCGGAGACTCTCAAATCTATGGCTACACCTTC
CDR3aa: CASSGDSQIYGYTF

v_gene: TRBV6-5
abundance: NA
d_gene: NA
j_gene: TRBJ2-1
CDR3nt: TGTGCCAGCAGCTACCTGCCGAGAGACTACAATGAGCAGTTCTTC
CDR3aa: CASSYLPRDYNEQFF

v_gene: TRBV19
abundance: NA
d_gene: TRBD2
j_gene: TRBJ2-3
CDR3nt: TGTGCCAGTCGGGGGGGCGGAGATACGCAGTATTTT
CDR3aa: CASRGGGDTQYF

v_gene: TRBV7-3
abundance: many
d_gene: NA
j_gene: TRBJ1-1
CDR3nt: TGTGCCAGCAGTCAAGGGGGGGTGTACACTGAAGCTTTCTTT
CDR3aa: CASSQGGVYTEAFF

v_gene: TRBV6-5
abundance: few
d_gene: NA
j_gene: TRBJ1-2
CDR3nt: TGTGCCAGCAGTTCTGGGACATTCAACTATGGCTACACCTTC
CDR3aa: CASSSGTFNYGYTF

v_gene: TRBV10-2
abundance: NA
d_gene: TRBD2
j_gene: TRBJ2-5
CDR3nt: TGCGCCAGCCGGGGGACTAGCGGTCAAGAGACCCAGTACTTC
CDR3aa: CASRGTSGQETQYF

v_gene: TRBV7-8
abundance: NA
d_gene: NA
j_gene: TRBJ2-1
CDR3nt: TGTGCCAGCAGCTTACGGGTTCTCAGCTCCTACAATGAGCAGTTCTTC
CDR3aa: CASSLRVLSSYNEQFF

v_gene: TRBV30
abundance: NA
d_gene: NA
j_gene: TRBJ1-6
CDR3nt: TGTGCCTGGAGTGGGACACTCGCACCCCTCCACTTT
CDR3aa: CAWSGTLAPLHF

v_gene: TRBV19
abundance: few
d_gene: NA
j_gene: TRBJ1-4
CDR3nt: TGTGCCAGCTCCTTAACCGCTCGGTCCCGAAATGAAAAACTGTTTTTT
CDR3aa: CASSLTARSRNEKLFF